A single sample is the source of the 6 T cell receptor beta chains below, sequenced in a study of T cell repertoires in cytomegalovirus infection. TCRdb redid the calling of the reads with MiXCR, one entry per CDR3 protein. The repertoire includes 150,000 to 200,000 distinct CDR3 sequences, 17% of them detected once, and under 30% sits in the top ten. Material for sequencing was CD8+ T cells from PBMCs. The receptors were sampled from a human donor in good health (CMV status not recorded). Some clones in this sample may be carry-over from other donors' samples.

The DNA of the CDR3 is TGCAGTGCGTGGGACAGGGCGGGATACGAGCAGTACTTC. Translating it yields CSAWDRAGYEQYF. The chain links TRBV20-1 to TRBJ2-7; 9 bases are shared with TRBD1. The CDR3 length is 13 residues. With 6 bases clipped from V and 4 bases from J, the junction kept 7 bases outside the gene matches. Germline CDR1 reads DFQATT; CDR2 reads SNEGSKA (reference sequence).

This clonotype was counted a few times. CDR3 region: CASSLDSGGKYEQYF. The CDR3, as DNA: TGTGCCAGCAGCTTAGATAGCGGGGGAAAATACGAGCAGTACTTC. The chain combines TRBV7-9 with TRBJ2-7; 9 bases agree with TRBD2. Trimming removed 1 base from V and 4 bases from J; junction bases left unmatched: 5. Germline loops: CDR1 SEHNR, CDR2 FQNEAQ (reference sequence). CDR3 length: 15 residues.

This chain connects TRBV11-2 to TRBJ2-1; no definite D call. This CDR3 spans 14 amino acids. Germline V gene lookup returns CDR1 SGHAT and CDR2 FQNNGV. The V end was cut by 6 bases, the J end by 5 bases, with 14 bases between. CDR3 sequence reads: CASRSVGVNNEQFF. The CDR3 bases are TGTGCCAGCAGGTCCGTCGGCGTGAACAATGAGCAGTTCTTC.

The chain joins TRBV7-9 to TRBJ2-1, with no clear D. The CDR3 contains 18 residues. V lost 5 bases to trimming and J lost 3 bases, with 23 bases between them. Germline assignment: CDR1 SEHNR and CDR2 FQNEAQ (reference sequence). The CDR3 sequence is CASSPMTPYQAHYNEQFF. For the CDR3, the DNA is TGTGCCAGCAGCCCAATGACTCCCTACCAGGCACACTACAATGAGCAGTTCTTC.

This clonotype was seen many times. The chain carries TRBV7-2 and TRBJ2-4; 16 nucleotides align to TRBD2. Germline CDR1 reads SGHTA; CDR2 reads FQGNSA. After removal of 4 bases from V and 3 bases from J, the junction contained 3 bases not matched to a gene. The CDR3 sequence is 17 residues long. This chain's CDR3 is CASSSGLAGGSKNIQYF. In DNA, the CDR3 is TGTGCCAGCAGCTCGGGACTAGCGGGGGGGAGCAAAAACATTCAGTACTTC.

This clonotype appeared a few times. The chain recombines TRBV30 with TRBJ2-7; no reliable D call. Germline CDR1 is GTSNPN and CDR2 is SVGIG (reference sequence). The CDR3 covers 12 residues. Between the trimmed V and J ends, which lost 4 bases and 5 bases, there was a span of 12 bases. CDR3 nucleotides: TGTGCCTGGACCTTAGACAAGGACGAGCAGTACTTC. Residues: CAWTLDKDEQYF.